Shown below are 11 T cell receptor beta chains from a single sample sequenced in a study of blood T cell repertoires in COVID-19. Using immunoSEQ multiplex PCR, the repertoire was profiled, and TCRdb retains in-frame clones only, with some absent. The data show hundreds of thousands of clones, over 70% seen once. The sample was peripheral blood. Receptors originate from a woman older than 75 with acute or convalescent COVID-19.

The rearrangement joins TRBV18 to TRBJ2-1; tentatively, D is TRBD2 (6 bases). Germline CDR1 is KGHSH and CDR2 is LQKENI. V was trimmed by 3 bases and J by 6 bases, leaving 15 bases between them. The CDR3 is 15 amino acids. Here the CDR3 DNA reads TGTGCCAGCTCACCTCGGGACTTCCGGAGCAATGAGCAGTTCTTC. Translation gives CASSPRDFRSNEQFF.

This clone was found a few times. The chain employs TRBV12-5 and TRBJ1-3; a weak D match, TRBD1 (5 bases). The CDR3 runs 15 residues. With 1 base removed from V and 0 bases from J, the gap between germline ends came to 7 bases. Germline CDR1 reads LGHNT; CDR2 reads FRNRAP. CDR3 region: CASGLDRSSGNTIYF. The CDR3 region has the DNA TGTGCTAGTGGTTTGGACAGGTCCTCTGGAAACACCATATATTTT.

The gene calls are TRBV7-2 and TRBJ2-5; 9 bases agree with TRBD1. Trimming removed 5 bases from V and 2 bases from J; junction bases left unmatched: 9. The CDR3 sequence is 16 residues long. Germline loops: CDR1 SGHTA, CDR2 FQGNSA. This CDR3 is CASSRRDREIQETQYF. The CDR3 DNA is TGTGCCAGCAGCCGGAGGGACAGGGAAATTCAAGAGACCCAGTACTTC.

The chain joins TRBV18 to TRBJ2-7; 9 positions match TRBD1. Germline-derived CDR1 and CDR2 are KGHSH and LQKENI. The CDR3 extends over 15 amino acids. V dropped 4 bases and J dropped 5; count of bases not matched to a gene: 9. The CDR3 DNA reads as TGTGCCAGCTCACAACAGGGGGCGCTGACGGACGAGCAGTACTTC. Translated: CASSQQGALTDEQYF.

The rearrangement uses TRBV28 and TRBJ1-2; the D is unclear. Trimming left V 1 base short and J 5 bases short, with 14 bases between. The CDR3 extends over 15 amino acids. CDR1 is MDHEN, CDR2 SYDVKM, per germline. As DNA, the CDR3 is TGTGCCAGCAGTTTATCTCCGGCCACGGGATATGGCTACACCTTC. Translating it yields CASSLSPATGYGYTF.

This rearrangement joins TRBV28 to TRBJ2-1; 11 bases match TRBD2. The J segment lost 3 bases and the V segment lost 3 bases, leaving 10 bases of the junction unmatched. The germline CDR1 and CDR2 sequences are MDHEN and SYDVKM. This CDR3 spans 18 amino acids. As DNA, the CDR3 is TGTGCCAGCAGTTTGGCCATCACTAGCGGGAGACTCTACAATGAGCAGTTCTTC. Protein product: CASSLAITSGRLYNEQFF. Full variable domain (outside the CDR3, taken from reference TRBV28 and TRBJ2-1): DVKVTQSSRYLVKRTGEKVFLECVQDMDHENMFWYRQDPGLGLRLIYFSYDVKMKEKGDIPEGYSVSREKKERFSLILESASTNQTSMYLCASSLAITSGRLYNEQFFGPGTRLTVL.

This chain joins TRBV7-3 and TRBJ2-7; 8 bases are shared with TRBD2. J gave up 7 bases and V 5 bases, and 10 bases lay outside the gene matches. Looked up from germline, CDR1 is SGHTA and CDR2 is FQGTGA. The CDR3 length is 14 residues. CDR3 residues: CASSPGTSNVEQYF. The CDR3 bases are TGTGCCAGCAGCCCCGGGACTAGTAATGTGGAGCAGTACTTC.

The V call is TRBV29-1, the J call TRBJ2-7, with 7 bases that match TRBD2. This CDR3 has 14 residues. Germline CDR1 is SQVTM and CDR2 is ANQGSEA. J lost 10 bases, V lost 1 base, and 13 bases had no gene match. This CDR3 is CSVEAEWGEGPQYF. CDR3 in DNA: TGCAGCGTTGAAGCGGAATGGGGGGAGGGCCCTCAGTACTTC.

The chain uses TRBV19 and TRBJ1-5, with unresolved D. V dropped 3 bases and J dropped 0 bases, with 6 bases sitting between them. This CDR3 has 14 amino acids. Germline CDR1 is LNHDA and CDR2 is SQIVND (reference sequence). CDR3 DNA: TGTGCCAGTAGTATCGTAGTTAGCAATCAGCCCCAGCATTTT. Protein sequence: CASSIVVSNQPQHF.

The rearrangement links TRBV27 to TRBJ2-5; the match to TRBD1 covers 9 bases. CDR3 length: 16 residues. The germline V gene encodes CDR1 MNHEY and CDR2 SMNVEV (reference sequence). After removal of 5 bases from V and 4 bases from J, the junction contained 11 bases not matched to a gene. CDR3 DNA sequence: TGTGCCAGCAGTCGAACACCACAGGGGGCGGGAGAGACCCAGTACTTC. Translation: CASSRTPQGAGETQYF.

This sequence joins TRBV4-1 and TRBJ1-1; D not resolved. The germline gives CDR1 MGHRA, CDR2 YSYEKL. The CDR3 runs to 13 residues. Deletions cut 1 base from V and 0 bases from J, with 3 bases between. The chain's CDR3 is CASSQGVNTEAFF. Here the CDR3 DNA reads TGCGCCAGCAGCCAAGGAGTGAACACTGAAGCTTTCTTT.